These 8 T cell receptor beta chains share one sample of origin, sequenced in a study of shared clonotypes between healthy human individuals. In the naive CD8 group, cells lacked CD45RO and were positively selected for CCR7, so terminally differentiated effector memory CD45RA+ cells were left out. Sequenced by immunoSEQ multiplex PCR; TCRdb stores in-frame clones only, minus some. The data hold around 560,000 clones, with about 95% observed a single time. The sample was naive CD8+ T cells sorted from blood. Source of these receptors: a woman aged 25 to 39 in good health.

This rearrangement joins TRBV9 to TRBJ1-2; D is unresolved. Germline CDR1 is SGDLS and CDR2 is YYNGEE. Trimming took off 4 bases at V and 0 bases at J, with 10 bases between the two ends. The CDR3 extends over 14 amino acids. CDR3 protein: CASSNQDTNYGYTF. The CDR3 bases are TGTGCCAGCAGCAACCAGGATACTAACTATGGCTACACCTTC.

This chain joins TRBV7-6 and TRBJ2-7, with TRBD2 matching over 10 bases. Trimming cost V 5 bases and J 7 bases; bases outside gene matches: 20. CDR1 SGHVS and CDR2 FNYEAQ come from the germline V gene. The CDR3 runs to 18 residues. The CDR3 loop is CASSPGAGLAGVSGEQYF. CDR3 coding DNA: TGTGCCAGCAGCCCGGGGGCAGGGCTAGCGGGAGTTTCGGGGGAGCAGTACTTC.

The J gene is TRBJ1-1, the V gene TRBV13; D ambiguous. Germline lookup yields CDR1 PRHDT and CDR2 FYEKMQ (reference sequence). The CDR3 is made up of 12 amino acids. Trimming took 6 bases from V and 0 from J, leaving 5 bases between them. The CDR3 nucleotides read TGTGCCAGCAGGTTATTGAACACTGAAGCTTTCTTT. It is translated as CASRLLNTEAFF.

About this clone itself: Additional DNA sequences in this sample encode the identical CDR3. The DNA for the CDR3 is TGTGCCAGTAGTATATCGAGGACTGAAGCTTTCTTT. Its protein product is CASSISRTEAFF. This chain connects TRBV19 to TRBJ1-1, with D unclear. CDR3 length: 12 residues. Trimming shortened V by 2 bases and J by 5 bases, and 6 bases separated the two germline ends. Germline CDR1 reads LNHDA; CDR2 reads SQIVND (reference sequence).

The chain joins TRBV7-9 to TRBJ2-7; 11 nucleotides align to TRBD1. Germline trimming cut 5 bases from V and 6 bases from J; bases unmatched to any gene: 3. There are 13 residues in the CDR3. CDR1 and CDR2 from the germline V gene are SEHNR and FQNEAQ (reference sequence). The CDR3 nucleotides read TGTGCCAGCAGCGACGGGACAGGGGGCGAGCAGTACTTC. Encoded protein: CASSDGTGGEQYF.

V and J are TRBV6-1 and TRBJ2-2; D call uncertain. Trimming pared 1 base from V and 7 bases from J, leaving 7 bases between. Germline V gene sequence: CDR1 MNHNS, CDR2 SASEGT. The CDR3 consists of 13 residues. CDR3 amino acids: CASSEGGSGELFF. Here the CDR3 DNA reads TGTGCCAGCAGTGAAGGGGGAAGCGGGGAGCTGTTTTTT.

This chain joins TRBV2 and TRBJ1-5; D possibly corresponds to TRBD1 (5 bases). In germline, CDR1 is SNHLY, CDR2 FYNNEI. The CDR3 totals 14 residues. Deletions cut 3 bases from V and 9 bases from J, with 15 bases between. The CDR3 region is CASSDSDIQVPQHF. The CDR3 nucleotides read TGTGCCAGCAGTGATTCGGACATTCAAGTGCCCCAGCATTTT.

Remarks on this clone: This sample also contains other DNA sequences that code for the same CDR3. The chain joins TRBV5-4 to TRBJ2-7; the match to TRBD2 covers 10 bases. The CDR3 totals 16 residues. V shed 4 bases, J shed 4 bases, and the junction held 11 bases outside the gene matches. CDR1 SGHNT and CDR2 YYREEE come from the germline V gene (reference sequence). This CDR3 reads CASSLSYGLAVYEQYF. Here the CDR3 DNA reads TGTGCCAGCAGCCTGTCCTACGGACTAGCGGTTTACGAGCAGTACTTC.